This T cell receptor beta chain was sequenced in a study of control samples from healthy donors and cancer patients. Deletions cut 0 bases from V and 4 bases from J, with 9 bases between. Germline V gene lookup returns CDR1 MRHNA and CDR2 SNTAGT. The CDR3 consists of 15 residues. The assay was immunoSEQ multiplex PCR, and TCRdb's table has in-frame clones only and misses some. The sample yields 95,000 to 100,000 clones, about 89% seen once. The V gene is TRBV6-4, the J gene TRBJ1-4; D gene unclear. This TCR came from a man aged 25 to 40 in good health. Sequencing was carried out using blood. The CDR3 reads CASSDSIGRNEKLFF. The CDR3 nucleotides read TGTGCCAGCAGTGACTCGATTGGGCGTAATGAAAAACTGTTTTTT.